This TCR beta chain was found in a study of T-cell reconstitution after alpha-beta-depleted transplantation in children. This clonotype was counted only a few times. The CDR3 is made up of 15 amino acids. Trimming took 0 bases from V and 4 from J, leaving 16 bases between them. Germline CDR1 is DFQATT and CDR2 is SNEGSKA (reference sequence). Preparation of the TCRbeta library used unique molecular identifiers. A single record per CDR3 protein comes from TCRdb applying MiXCR to the PCR reads. The sample yields around 600,000 distinct CDR3 sequences, approximately 17% seen once. The chain has TRBV20-1 and TRBJ2-7; D ambiguous. The clonotype was recovered from a human donor who donated a stem cell graft to a child with acute myeloid leukemia. The specimen comprised PBMCs from the stem cell graft donor, sampled from the stem cell graft. CDR3 bases: TGCAGTGCTAGAGATGAAAGTGGGTATCAATACGAGCAGTACTTC. It translates to CSARDESGYQYEQYF.